The T cell receptor beta chain described here comes from a study of blood T cell repertoires in COVID-19. Study as a whole: Spain, Italy and the United States supplied samples that represented acute and convalescent COVID-19. T cells, B-cell-depleted T cells, or PBMCs provided the cDNA or gDNA that served as material.

The authors' processing: From reference gene primer amplification, estimates of nucleated cell counts were derived. Sequencing used immunoSEQ multiplex PCR; TCRdb keeps in-frame clones, though not all of them. From that table come the V and J calls and clone size; the DNA was used to work out D and trimming. The table includes about 140,000 clones, more than 65% detected once. The sequenced material came from peripheral blood. This TCR came from a man older than 75 with acute or convalescent COVID-19.

This chain's CDR3 is CASSLTTVGDRYTF. The CDR3 nucleotides are TGCGCCAGCAGCCTAACGACGGTGGGAGACCGCTACACCTTC. The chain combines TRBV4-3 with TRBJ1-2; D is unclear. V was trimmed by 4 bases and J by 9 bases, leaving 18 bases between them. The CDR3 sequence is 14 residues long. Germline CDR1 LGHNA, CDR2 YSLEER.